This T cell receptor beta chain was documented in a study of blood T cell repertoires in COVID-19. Produced via immunoSEQ multiplex PCR; TCRdb's table is partial and in-frame only. This table holds tens of thousands of clones, roughly 91% found once. The CDR3 has 14 amino acids. The V end lost 1 base, the J end lost 8 bases, and 12 bases lay between the germline ends. Germline V CDR1 and CDR2: LNHNV, YYDKDF (reference sequence). The rearrangement uses TRBV15 and TRBJ1-5; D not certain. The receptor was derived from a man in his 70s with active or convalescent COVID-19. Sequenced: peripheral blood. CDR3 DNA sequence: TGTGCCACCAGCAGAGGGACTCTATTGGAGCCCCAGCATTTT. This encodes CATSRGTLLEPQHF.